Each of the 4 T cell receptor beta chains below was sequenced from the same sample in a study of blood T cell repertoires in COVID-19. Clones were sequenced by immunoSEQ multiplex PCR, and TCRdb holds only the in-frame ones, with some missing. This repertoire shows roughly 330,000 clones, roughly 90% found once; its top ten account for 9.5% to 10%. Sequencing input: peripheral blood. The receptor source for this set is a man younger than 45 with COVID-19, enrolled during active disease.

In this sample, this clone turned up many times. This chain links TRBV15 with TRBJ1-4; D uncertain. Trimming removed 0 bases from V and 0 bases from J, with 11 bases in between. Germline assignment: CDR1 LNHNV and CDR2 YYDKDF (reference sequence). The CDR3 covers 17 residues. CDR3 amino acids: CATSRDWTGTTNEKLFF. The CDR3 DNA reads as TGTGCCACCAGCAGAGATTGGACGGGGACAACTAATGAAAAACTGTTTTTT.

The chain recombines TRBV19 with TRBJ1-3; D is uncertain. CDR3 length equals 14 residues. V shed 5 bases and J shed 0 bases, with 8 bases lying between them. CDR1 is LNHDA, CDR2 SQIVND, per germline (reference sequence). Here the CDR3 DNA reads TGTGCCAGTAGTGCCCTCAGCTCTGGAAACACCATATATTTT. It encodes CASSALSSGNTIYF.

This CDR3 reads CASSRTSGPGEEAKNIQYF. The DNA of the CDR3 is TGTGCCAGCAGCCGGACTAGCGGGCCGGGCGAGGAGGCCAAAAACATTCAGTACTTC. The chain carries TRBV13 and TRBJ2-4; TRBD2 matches 11 bases. Germline lookup yields CDR1 PRHDT and CDR2 FYEKMQ (reference sequence). The trim removed 5 bases at V and 1 base at J, leaving 13 bases unmatched. The CDR3 extends over 19 amino acids. Complete variable domain (other parts from reference TRBV13 and TRBJ2-4): AAGVIQSPRHLIKEKRETATLKCYPIPRHDTVYWYQQGPGQDPQFLISFYEKMQSDKGSIPDRFSAQQFSDYHSELNMSSLELGDSALYFCASSRTSGPGEEAKNIQYFGAGTRLSVL.

DNA for the CDR3: TGTGCCAGCTCACGGAACGGGTACACTGAAGCTTTCTTT. It codes for CASSRNGYTEAFF. The chain links TRBV18 to TRBJ1-1; D ambiguous. Germline V lookup: CDR1 KGHSH, CDR2 LQKENI. The CDR3 runs 13 residues. Trimming removed 4 bases at V and 3 bases at J, with 9 bases between. The complete variable domain, with remaining parts taken from reference TRBV18 and TRBJ1-1, reads NAGVMQNPRHLVRRRGQEARLRCSPMKGHSHVYWYRQLPEEGLKFMVYLQKENIIDESGMPKERFSAEFPKEGPSILRIQQVVRGDSAAYFCASSRNGYTEAFFGQGTRLTVV.